Each of the 19 T cell receptor beta chains below was sequenced from the same sample in a study of blood T cell repertoires in COVID-19. The table came from immunoSEQ multiplex PCR; TCRdb's copy has only in-frame clones and leaves some out. The profile covers 200,000 or so clones, with around 89% appearing a single time and around 8.9% taken by the ten largest. Sequencing used PBMCs or T cells enriched from blood (not recorded which). Receptors were obtained from a woman between 18 and 29 years old who had recovered from COVID-19.

The chain recombines TRBV7-2 with TRBJ1-6; weak D call: TRBD1 (5 bases). The CDR3 covers 14 residues. Trimming removed 1 base at V and 10 bases at J, with 11 bases between. Germline V gene sequence: CDR1 SGHTA, CDR2 FQGNSA. The CDR3 nucleotides are TGTGCCAGCAGCTTAGAAGGGGAAGAGTCACCCCTCCACTTT. Translation: CASSLEGEESPLHF.

To note about this clone: Mismatch with germline at one junction end may stem from a read error. The chain couples TRBV3-1 (or the pseudogene TRBV3-2) to TRBJ2-3; D possibly corresponds to TRBD2 (7 bases). The CDR3 runs to 21 residues. Germline V gene data show CDR1 as LGHDT and CDR2 as YNNKEL (reference sequence). This CDR3 is CASSQGRFGGARVFSTDTQYF. CDR3 nucleotide sequence: TGTGCCAGCAGTCAAGGCCGCTTTGGGGGGGCCAGAGTGTTTAGCACAGATACGCAGTATTTT.

The chain employs TRBV5-1 and TRBJ2-3; TRBD2 might be the D (7 bases). Trimming left V 0 bases short and J 5 bases short, with 13 bases between. This CDR3 comprises 15 residues. The germline CDR1 and CDR2 sequences are SGHRS and YFSETQ. The CDR3 DNA follows: TGCGCCAGCAGCTTGGCCGGGGGGCGTGAAGATACGCAGTATTTT. Translated, it gives CASSLAGGREDTQYF. The entire variable domain, with the rest obtained from reference TRBV5-1 and TRBJ2-3, is as follows: KAGVTQTPRYLIKTRGQQVTLSCSPISGHRSVSWYQQTPGQGLQFLFEYFSETQRNKGNFPGRFSGRQFSNSRSEMNVSTLELGDSALYLCASSLAGGREDTQYFGPGTRLTVL.

This sequence joins TRBV13 and TRBJ1-1, with TRBD1 matching 7 bases. Looked up from germline, CDR1 is PRHDT and CDR2 is FYEKMQ (reference sequence). The CDR3 sequence is 14 residues long. With 10 bases clipped from V and 6 bases from J, the junction kept 14 bases outside the gene matches. The CDR3 sequence is CATIGGRSVAEAFF. In DNA, the CDR3 is TGTGCCACCATAGGGGGCAGATCGGTGGCTGAAGCTTTCTTT.

V is TRBV6-5 and J is TRBJ2-7; D unclear. The CDR3 loop spans 15 amino acids. Germline V CDR1 and CDR2: MNHEY, SVGAGI. V was cut by 5 bases and J by 0 bases, with 14 bases left in between. The DNA for the CDR3 is TGTGCCAGCAGTCCGTCGCGGAGAAGCTCCTACGAGCAGTACTTC. Residues: CASSPSRRSSYEQYF.

The chain carries TRBV5-5 and TRBJ1-5; D unresolved. Deletions cut 1 base from V and 0 bases from J, with 11 bases between. The CDR3 sequence is 16 residues long. Germline CDR1 reads SGHKS; CDR2 reads YYEKEE (reference sequence). The CDR3 DNA sequence: TGTGCCAGCAGCTTGTTACATCTTGATAGCAATCAGCCCCAGCATTTT. This translates into CASSLLHLDSNQPQHF.

The chain carries TRBV6-2 or TRBV6-3 and TRBJ1-3; possible D gene TRBD1, 6 bases. CDR3 length: 14 residues. V shed 6 bases and J shed 2 bases, with 11 bases lying between them. CDR1 and CDR2 (germline): MNHEY, SVGEGT. CDR3 DNA sequence: TGTGCCAGCAGCGGACAGACGACTGGAAACACCATATATTTT. This translates into CASSGQTTGNTIYF.

The rearrangement joins TRBV9 to TRBJ2-7, with D possibly being TRBD1 (5 bases). V was shortened by 5 bases and J by 2 bases, with 14 bases between the two germline ends. Germline V gene sequence: CDR1 SGDLS, CDR2 YYNGEE. CDR3 length equals 14 residues. The CDR3 nucleotides read TGTGCCAGCAGTACCAGGGATACGACCTACGAGCAGTACTTC. This encodes CASSTRDTTYEQYF.

V usage is TRBV2 and J usage is TRBJ1-5; 8 positions match TRBD1. Trimming took 6 bases from V and 6 from J; bases not matched to a gene: 10. Germline V gene lookup returns CDR1 SNHLY and CDR2 FYNNEI. The CDR3 length is 15 residues. The CDR3 region is CASSGVQGEGQPQHF. The CDR3 DNA is TGTGCCAGCAGCGGAGTACAGGGGGAAGGTCAGCCCCAGCATTTT.

V gene TRBV10-3 combines with J gene TRBJ1-4; 9 nucleotides align to TRBD1. The CDR3 loop spans 15 amino acids. Trimming at V came to 4 bases and at J to 5 bases, leaving 5 bases not matched to a gene. Germline-derived CDR1 and CDR2 are ENHRY and SYGVKD. The DNA of the CDR3 is TGTGCCATCAGTGCCGCCGGGACAGGGAATGAAAAACTGTTTTTT. This encodes CAISAAGTGNEKLFF.

This chain connects TRBV25-1 to TRBJ2-1; 11 bases match TRBD2. CDR1 is MGHDK, CDR2 SYGVNS, per germline. The CDR3 extends over 15 amino acids. Losses at the gene ends were 7 bases for V and 4 bases for J; bases not matched to a gene: 6. This CDR3 is CASTVGTSGYNEQFF. In nucleotides, the CDR3 is TGTGCCAGCACGGTAGGGACTAGCGGATACAATGAGCAGTTCTTC.

This clone was seen once. The rearrangement uses TRBV29-1 and TRBJ2-2; 8 bases map to TRBD2. The CDR3 loop spans 13 amino acids. Trimming removed 6 bases from V and 5 bases from J; junction bases left unmatched: 5. Germline V gene data show CDR1 as SQVTM and CDR2 as ANQGSEA. For the CDR3, the DNA is TGCAGCGTGGACCGGGGGGGAACCGGGGAGCTGTTTTTT. Translating gives CSVDRGGTGELFF.

The rearrangement joins TRBV20-1 to TRBJ2-3; maybe TRBD2 (5 bases). Germline-derived CDR1 and CDR2 are DFQATT and SNEGSKA (reference sequence). There are 11 residues in the CDR3. Trimming removed 6 bases from V and 8 bases from J, with 12 bases in between. The CDR3 spells CSARSGTTQYF. The CDR3 DNA follows: TGCAGTGCCCGGAGCGGAACTACGCAGTATTTT.

V gene TRBV4-1 combines with J gene TRBJ1-4; TRBD1 aligns across 7 bases. Trimming cost V 0 bases and J 6 bases; bases outside gene matches: 7. This CDR3 is 16 amino acids long. The germline CDR1 and CDR2 sequences are MGHRA and YSYEKL. This CDR3 is CASSQDVDRVYEKLFF. DNA for the CDR3: TGCGCCAGCAGCCAAGATGTAGACAGGGTTTATGAAAAACTGTTTTTT.

This clone was picked up a small number of times. This chain links TRBV30 with TRBJ1-2; no definite D call. V was pared by 2 bases and J by 8 bases, with 12 bases between. This CDR3 contains 12 residues. Germline CDR1 and CDR2: GTSNPN and SVGIG (reference sequence). The CDR3 nucleotides are TGTGCCTGGAGTACCGGGGTTCACGGCTACACCTTC. Its translation is CAWSTGVHGYTF.

The chain carries TRBV6-5 and TRBJ1-1; D is possibly TRBD1 (5 bases). This CDR3 contains 12 residues. Deletions cut 3 bases from V and 8 bases from J, with 10 bases between. Germline V gives CDR1 MNHEY, CDR2 SVGAGI. CDR3 sequence: CASSYSKGEAFF. DNA for the CDR3: TGTGCCAGCAGTTATTCGAAGGGGGAAGCTTTCTTT.

V gene TRBV7-9 combines with J gene TRBJ1-2; 9 nucleotides match TRBD1. Looked up from germline, CDR1 is SEHNR and CDR2 is FQNEAQ (reference sequence). J was trimmed by 6 bases and V by 4 bases; bases with no gene match: 3. The CDR3 consists of 13 residues. CDR3 coding DNA: TGTGCCAGCAGCTACGGGACAGGGAATGGCTACACCTTC. It translates to CASSYGTGNGYTF.

The rearrangement uses TRBV19 and TRBJ1-5; D call uncertain. CDR3 length equals 14 residues. The V end was cut by 10 bases, the J end by 0 bases, with 13 bases between. Germline CDR1 is LNHDA and CDR2 is SQIVND (reference sequence). The CDR3 sequence: CATGYGYSNQPQHF. As DNA, the CDR3 is TGTGCCACCGGCTACGGGTATAGCAATCAGCCCCAGCATTTT.

This clone was counted between two and nine times. This chain uses TRBV4-1 with TRBJ2-7, with TRBD2 identical over 8 bases. In germline, CDR1 is MGHRA, CDR2 YSYEKL. With V trimmed by 2 bases and J by 3 bases, 6 bases remained unmatched. The CDR3 is made up of 15 amino acids. The CDR3 here is CASSQFSGVNYEQYF. The CDR3 DNA follows: TGCGCCAGCAGCCAATTTAGCGGGGTTAACTACGAGCAGTACTTC.